This is a list of T cell receptor beta chains from one sample in a study of blood T cell repertoires in COVID-19. Using immunoSEQ multiplex PCR, the repertoire was profiled, and TCRdb retains in-frame clones only, with some absent. The sample has some 48,000 clones, just over 90% seen once. The sample comprised peripheral blood. These receptor sequences come from a man between 70 and 80 years old with acute or convalescent COVID-19. The CDR3 runs from the conserved cysteine through the conserved F or W. A D gene is named only where the DNA matches it firmly. The listing skips clone size in some rows; elsewhere it reads once, few, many or a size class.

d_call,v_call,clone_size,j_call,cdr3_nt,cdr3_aa
-,TRBV30,-,TRBJ1-5,TGTGCCTGGAGTGTAACACATCAGCCCCAGCATTTT,CAWSVTHQPQHF
-,TRBV7-9,-,TRBJ1-1,TGTGCCAGCAGCTTAGTGGCGAACACTGAAGCTTTCTTT,CASSLVANTEAFF
TRBD2,TRBV7-2,-,TRBJ2-1,TGTGCCAGCAGCTTAGATTGGCTAGCGGGGGGGGGAATCAACAATGAGCAGTTCTTC,CASSLDWLAGGGINNEQFF
-,TRBV24-1,-,TRBJ1-5,TGTGCCACCAGTGACCCCCGGGAGAGCCCAAAGCAGCCCCAGCATTTT,CATSDPRESPKQPQHF
-,TRBV28,-,TRBJ2-7,TGTGCCAGCAGTCCTTCGGCAGGCCAAACCTACGAGCAGTACTTC,CASSPSAGQTYEQYF
-,TRBV9,-,TRBJ1-1,TGTGCCAGCAGCCCTGGGCTTGGGGCTGTGGGGTCTCGAGCTTTCTTT,CASSPGLGAVGSRAFF
TRBD1,TRBV7-9,-,TRBJ2-5,TGTGCCAGCAGGCGGACAGGGGGCCGAGAGACCCAGTACTTC,CASRRTGGRETQYF
TRBD1,TRBV19,-,TRBJ1-1,TGTGCCAGTAAACAGGGGGCGACTGAAGCTTTCTTT,CASKQGATEAFF
-,TRBV28,-,TRBJ1-5,TGTGCCAGCAGCCACCCCGGAGGTCTCGGCAATCAGCCCCAGCATTTT,CASSHPGGLGNQPQHF
-,TRBV6-6,-,TRBJ1-3,TGTGCCAGCAGTTACCAACAGGGAACTACTGGAAACACCATATATTTT,CASSYQQGTTGNTIYF
-,TRBV19,-,TRBJ1-5,TGTGCCAGTAGTGGGGGCAGGGCGCAGCCCCAGCATTTT,CASSGGRAQPQHF
-,TRBV21-1,-,TRBJ2-2,TGTGCCAGCAGCTACGGCGGGGGGTTCGACACCGGGGAGCTGTTTTTT,CASSYGGGFDTGELFF
-,TRBV5-5,-,TRBJ2-7,TGTGCCAGCAGCTTGGGTAGCCCAACTTTCTACGAGCAGTACTTC,CASSLGSPTFYEQYF
TRBD2,TRBV12-5,-,TRBJ2-1,TGTGCTAGTGGTTGGACTAGCGGGGCACCCCGGAACTACAATGAGCAGTTCTTC,CASGWTSGAPRNYNEQFF
-,TRBV3-1/TRBV3-2,-,TRBJ1-1,TGTGCCAGCAGCACCACACTGGCGGCAAGTGGAACTGAAGCTTTCTTT,CASSTTLAASGTEAFF
-,TRBV19,-,TRBJ2-3,TGTGCCAGTAGTATTGGCCAAACAGATACGCAGTATTTT,CASSIGQTDTQYF
-,TRBV7-8,-,TRBJ2-3,TGTGCCAGCAGCACCCTTCAGACGGGACATAGCACAGATACGCAGTATTTT,CASSTLQTGHSTDTQYF
-,TRBV7-8,-,TRBJ2-5,TGTGCCAGCAGCTTAACCAGGGCTTCAGGAGAGACCCAGTACTTC,CASSLTRASGETQYF
-,TRBV14,-,TRBJ1-1,TGTGCCAGCAGCAAACAATCCACGGGGAACACTGAAGCTTTCTTT,CASSKQSTGNTEAFF
TRBD2,TRBV19,-,TRBJ2-1,TGTGCCAGTACGGGCGGGGGGCTCCCACGGGAGCAGTTCTTC,CASTGGGLPREQFF
-,TRBV7-3,-,TRBJ2-3,TGTGCCAGCAGCTTAACGAGTCTAGACACAGATACGCAGTATTTT,CASSLTSLDTDTQYF
-,TRBV7-3,once,TRBJ2-5,TGTGCCAGCAGCTTAGGCCCGATAGAGACCCAGTACTTC,CASSLGPIETQYF
TRBD1,TRBV11-1,few,TRBJ1-2,TGTGCCAGCAGCTTAGACGGACAGGTCATATATGGCTACACCTTC,CASSLDGQVIYGYTF
TRBD2,TRBV2,-,TRBJ2-7,TGTGCCAGCAGGGAAGGGACTAGCGGGGCCTCCTACGAGCAGTACTTC,CASREGTSGASYEQYF
-,TRBV28,-,TRBJ1-1,TGTGCCAGCAAAAGGGACTCTACGAACACTGAAGCTTTCTTT,CASKRDSTNTEAFF
TRBD2,TRBV12-5,-,TRBJ2-3,TGTGCTAGCGGAAGGGGACTAGCGGGGATCACAGATACGCAGTATTTT,CASGRGLAGITDTQYF
-,TRBV6-1,-,TRBJ1-3,TGTGCCAGCAGTGATGGGTCCCTCACAGGGTCTGGAAACACCATATATTTT,CASSDGSLTGSGNTIYF
-,TRBV6-5,-,TRBJ2-1,TGTGCCAGCATTAGGTTTGGGGAGGCCTACAATGAGCAGTTCTTC,CASIRFGEAYNEQFF
-,TRBV18,-,TRBJ1-3,TGTGCCAGCTCACCCCCGAGGACTGCTACTGGAAACACCATATATTTT,CASSPPRTATGNTIYF
TRBD2,TRBV11-1,once,TRBJ2-7,TGTGCCAGCAGCTTAGCGCACAGCGGGGGCAGCTCCTACGAGCAGTACTTC,CASSLAHSGGSSYEQYF
TRBD1,TRBV11-2,-,TRBJ1-1,TGTGCCAGCAGCCGACGACAGGGGGGCAGGACTGAAGCTTTCTTT,CASSRRQGGRTEAFF
-,TRBV14,once,TRBJ1-5,TGTGCCAGCAGCCAAGGTTCCCAGGGCAGGCAGCCCCAGCATTTT,CASSQGSQGRQPQHF
TRBD2,TRBV4-1,-,TRBJ2-7,TGCGCCAGCAGCCAAGATCTGGCGGGGGGGGCCTACGAGCAGTACTTC,CASSQDLAGGAYEQYF
TRBD1,TRBV19,once,TRBJ1-6,TGTGCCAGTAGTACTCACCTGGGACAGACCTTAGGACCCCTCCACTTT,CASSTHLGQTLGPLHF
-,TRBV6-2/TRBV6-3,-,TRBJ1-5,TGTGCCAGCAGTTACGATGGCGGTGGTTCTTATAGCAATCAGCCCCAGCATTTT,CASSYDGGGSYSNQPQHF
TRBD1,TRBV6-6,-,TRBJ1-6,TGTGCCAGCAGTCGCAGTCCCGGGACAGGGGCCTCCGCCTATAATTCACCCCTCCACTTT,CASSRSPGTGASAYNSPLHF
TRBD2,TRBV5-1,few,TRBJ2-1,TGCGCCAGCAGCTTGGTTAGCGGGGGGGCTTACAATGAGCAGTTCTTC,CASSLVSGGAYNEQFF
TRBD1,TRBV9,-,TRBJ1-3,TGTGCCAGCAGCCCGCAGGGACAGGTTCGGGTCAGAAACACCATATATTTT,CASSPQGQVRVRNTIYF
-,TRBV19,-,TRBJ1-1,TGTGCCAGTAGTCCGAACGCCGGAGGTCGGACTGAAGCTTTCTTT,CASSPNAGGRTEAFF
-,TRBV28,-,TRBJ1-6,TGTGCCAGCAGTATGAAAGTGGGCCCCTATAATTCACCCCTCCACTTT,CASSMKVGPYNSPLHF
-,TRBV7-9,-,TRBJ1-1,TGTGCCAGCAGCTCCATGGCCACTGAAGCTTTCTTT,CASSSMATEAFF
-,TRBV7-2,-,TRBJ1-3,TGTGCCAGCAGCACAGGGATCGGTGGAAACACCATATATTTT,CASSTGIGGNTIYF
-,TRBV10-3,-,TRBJ2-7,TGTGCCATCAGTGAGTCGAGCCAGCGAAGCTACGAGCAGTACTTC,CAISESSQRSYEQYF
-,TRBV5-1,-,TRBJ1-1,TGCGCCAGCAGCTTAGGTACAGACGAAGCTTTCTTT,CASSLGTDEAFF
-,TRBV18,few,TRBJ2-1,TGTGCCAGCTCACCCGGAGAGGGGGTGGGCAATGAGCAGTTCTTC,CASSPGEGVGNEQFF
TRBD1,TRBV18,-,TRBJ1-1,TGTGCCAGCTCACGTCTACAAGGGACAGTCAACACTGAAGCTTTCTTT,CASSRLQGTVNTEAFF
-,TRBV5-8,few,TRBJ1-5,TGTGCCAGCAGCTCCGGACAGAAGGTCAATCAGCCCCAGCATTTT,CASSSGQKVNQPQHF
-,TRBV5-1,few,TRBJ2-3,TGCGCCAGCAGCTTCACCACAAGAGATACGCAGTATTTT,CASSFTTRDTQYF
TRBD2,TRBV19,-,TRBJ2-5,TGTGCCAGTAGTCGACTAGCGGGACAAGAGACCCAGTACTTC,CASSRLAGQETQYF